The present T cell receptor beta chain was sequenced within a study of blood T cell repertoires in COVID-19. Study as a whole: Sites across the United States, Italy and Spain contributed samples from acute and convalescent COVID-19.

Remarks on this clone: At the DNA level, this CDR3 is encoded by other sequences in the same sample as well.

Trimming took 2 bases from V and 10 from J, leaving 6 bases between them. This CDR3 contains 11 residues. In germline, CDR1 is SEHNR, CDR2 FQNEAQ (reference sequence). Authors' analysis steps: Reference gene primer amplification in the assay estimated nucleated cell counts. Using immunoSEQ multiplex PCR, the repertoire was profiled, and TCRdb retains in-frame clones only, with some absent. The V and J calls and clone size were taken over from that table, and D and trimming were inferred from the DNA. This sample has about 31,000 clones, with roughly 87% found just once. Those enrolled in Seattle joined during active infection and were followed longitudinally afterward.

The source of this sequence is a man aged 60 to 75 with COVID-19, enrolled during active disease. The chain recombines TRBV7-9 with TRBJ2-1, with D uncertain. Sequenced input: peripheral blood. This CDR3 reads CASSLLSEQFF. CDR3 nucleotides: TGTGCCAGCAGCTTATTGTCGGAGCAGTTCTTC.